This TCR beta chain was retrieved from a study of cytomegalovirus exposure and HLA in healthy donors. Notes on this clone: Its antigen is not known.

The PCR employed 60 Vbeta primers together with 13 Jbeta primers. TCRdb's copy holds only in-frame clones and misses some; the assay was immunoSEQ multiplex PCR. The table records 100,000 to 150,000 clones, roughly 74% of them present only once. Study-level points and caveats: Altogether, some 170 TCR beta chains were recorded as cytomegalovirus-associated. Across all donors, roughly uniform sequencing depth was an assumption of the presence/absence analyses. The likely origin of a cluster of highly shared sequence variants was a sequencing artifact.

This CDR3 is built from 17 residues. Germline V gene lookup returns CDR1 SGHNT and CDR2 YYREEE (reference sequence). The V end lost 4 bases, the J end lost 3 bases, and 20 bases lay between the germline ends. Input material: PBMCs. The receptor was derived from a woman in her forties or fifties in good health and CMV-seropositive. The rearrangement links TRBV5-4 to TRBJ1-3; D is uncertain. The CDR3 sequence: CASSPSWVGIRGNTIYF. The CDR3 DNA follows: TGTGCCAGCAGCCCGTCGTGGGTGGGCATTCGTGGAAACACCATATATTTT.